This T cell receptor beta chain was identified during a study of blood T cell repertoires in COVID-19. Study summary: PBMCs, B-cell-depleted T cells, or T cells were the source of the cDNA or gDNA that made up the material.

Cohort 3 recovery required two negative PCRs, clearance, or symptom resolution. This clone was detected only a few times. CDR1 and CDR2 from the germline V gene are SGHTA and FQGNSA. V lost 6 bases to trimming and J lost 0 bases, with 7 bases between them. The CDR3 is made up of 13 amino acids. Original handling: Reference gene primer amplification gave estimated nucleated cell counts. The method was immunoSEQ multiplex PCR; TCRdb's version includes in-frame clones alone and lacks a portion of them. D and trimming come from the DNA, and the V and J calls and clone size come from that table. The sample consists of over 200,000 clones, approximately 82% of them appearing once.

The source is a man in his forties or fifties who had recovered from COVID-19. Input material: PBMCs or T cells enriched from blood (not recorded which). The V call is TRBV7-2, the J call TRBJ2-3; D is perhaps TRBD1 (5 bases). The CDR3 DNA reads TGTGCCAGCAGGGACACCAGCACAGATACGCAGTATTTT. Translation: CASRDTSTDTQYF.